This TCR beta chain was captured by sequencing in a study of human T cells and chemical hapten exposure. Study-level information: Minor pooled library volume differences mainly drove per-sample TCR yield variation. General observations from the study: TCRs at a frequency above 1 in 1000 stayed unchanged with DPC sensitization.

Time point of the sample: healthy volunteer bleed at 6 weeks. Unfractionated whole blood yielded total RNA. Germline CDR1 is LGHNA and CDR2 is YNFKEQ. The CDR3 is made up of 13 amino acids. The V end was cut by 1 base, the J end by 8 bases, with 9 bases between. This clonotype was counted many times. Its antigen is as yet unknown. The library tagged each cDNA molecule with unique molecular identifiers. Authors' processing steps: Samples contained a median of roughly 93,000 TCRs, with a range of 23,224 to 690,600. TCRdb independently ran MiXCR on the RACE reads; one entry per CDR3 protein. The V and J calls reflect TCRdb's pipeline rather than the authors' work. The profile shows about 70,000 distinct CDR3 sequences, roughly 6.6% of them singletons.

This TCR derives from a female donor in good health. Some clones in this sample may be carry-over from other donors' samples. Material: whole blood. The chain uses TRBV4-2 and TRBJ2-1; D is unresolved. CDR3 coding DNA: TGTGCCAGCAGCCAAGTCGACTCCGATGAGCAGTTCTTC. Translation: CASSQVDSDEQFF.